This record concerns one TCR beta chain sequence. The antigen it recognizes is unknown. No much larger clone is present one base from it, and per-base qualities are unavailable. This specimen belongs to a study of shared clonotypes between healthy human individuals (dated by TCRdb to 2020 to 2022). A note on the overall study: Three men and two women, aged 18 to 49 years, made up the cohort. To increase sequencing depth and limit assay-specific biases, TCR repertoire library preparation and sequencing were carried out by different laboratories using diverse techniques. To estimate repertoire size and how much clonotype sharing occurs between individuals, the study deeply sequenced the blood TCR repertoires of five healthy adults. Between about 0.8 and 9 billion PBMCs per donor were obtained by leukapheresis. For each donor, three plates each were used for CD4 naive and CD4 memory, two plates were used for CD8 naive, and one plate was used for CD8 memory. Study-wide findings and limitations: Based on pairwise subsampling, the degree of clonotype sharing among donors was expected to be affected by sequencing depth. Higher generation probabilities were observed for clonotypes shared by all four sorted-subset donors than for non-shared clonotypes. When a handful of donors were compared, the shared fraction of clonotypes was about 5% for naive CD4, less than 4% for naive CD8, more than 2% for memory CD4, and 0.4% for memory CD8. Incomplete sequencing was indicated by rarefaction of sorted-subset datasets, despite the large sequencing depth. Sampling was restricted to blood, and TCR repertoires in tissues likely differ from the TCR repertoires found in blood. The small number of donors limited the genetic and exposure-history diversity represented. Estimated clonotype richness was generally larger for naive than for memory subsets.

Using the deep immunoSEQ assay, TCR CDR3 regions were amplified from genomic DNA by multiplex PCR. Extracted genomic DNA from each cell subset was distributed evenly across all wells of several immunoSEQ 96-well plates, and each plate was treated as a replicate. For sorted subsets, approximately 210 ng genomic DNA, equal to tens of thousands of T cell genomes, was loaded into each replicate PCR. Purified libraries were measured with a Qubit 3.0 fluorometer, size-checked on a Bioanalyzer 2100, and measured again with the KAPA Library Quantification kit. Every immunoSEQ 96-well plate was sequenced on a separate single-read 150-cycle Illumina NextSeq 550 flow cell. The original pipeline was this. The immunoSEQ output contained only junctional sequences without quality scores, so filtering could not match that applied to full-length reads. To assign V/J genes and CDR3, sequences were annotated using PyIR, a Python wrapper for IgBLAST v1.9, with IMGT germline references. Reads were filtered out if the reads had weak V/J assignments (E-value above 1e-6), no CDR3, stop codons, out-of-frame junctions, or ambiguous translated residues. V3J clonotypes were defined as sequences sharing an identical inferred V gene, J gene, and CDR3 amino acid sequence. The percentage overlap between two repertoires was calculated by dividing the number of shared unique clonotypes by the size of the smaller repertoire. Repertoire richness was assessed with RTK rarefaction, the Chao1 estimator, and Recon v2.1 estimates of unobserved clonotypes. Generation probabilities for all TCRbeta clonotypes obtained by the gDNA method from a handful of donors were computed using OLGA. Sourced from immuneACCESS, this table was stored by TCRdb with only in-frame sequences that have V and J called. A share of the clones is absent; for the studies checked, an unresolved V gene accounts for under half, and the remainder has no known explanation. The DNA gave D and trimming, while V, J and clone size come from that table. The sample data list 800,000 to 950,000 clones, and 90% to 97% of these were observed just once. The top ten clones comprise under 0.3% of the sample.

Taken from cysteine to phenylalanine, the CDR3 has 13 residues. Just CDR3 DNA is preserved here, 39 bases in frame from base 1. Sequences MDHEN (CDR1) and SYDVKM (CDR2) are obtained from the germline V gene. V was cut back by 2 bases and J by 6 bases, leaving a gap of 11 bases between them. For the CD8 naive samples, CD45RO-negative cells were positively selected for CCR7, yielding a CD45RA+CCR7+ population from which TemRA cells were excluded. Donors were healthy HIV-negative adults with no recently reported acute infections or vaccinations. All donors were Caucasian adults living in Nashville, Tennessee, USA. Blood was collected by leukapheresis, and PBMCs were isolated by Ficoll-Histopaque density gradient centrifugation and then cryopreserved in liquid nitrogen vapor phase. Analytical flow cytometry was used to check the purity and quantity of every magnetically sorted T cell population. Genomic DNA was isolated from each sorted fraction and quantified by UV absorbance on a Nanodrop 2000c.

The V gene is TRBV28 and the J gene is TRBJ2-7, with an unclear D gene assignment. Sequencing was performed on naive CD8+ T cells sorted from blood. The cell subset or site tag for this specimen amounts to: CD45RA+CCR7+. The clonotype was recovered from a man aged 30 to 45 in good health. The nucleotides read TGTGCCAGCAGTTTACGCCTAGTTGTCGAGCAGTACTTC. This is translated as CASSLRLVVEQYF.